The present T cell receptor beta chain was sequenced within a study of blood T cells in healthy people across ages. Combining a sample-barcoded 5' primer with a J-beta primer mix, a second PCR ran for about 7 to 12 cycles. TCRdb analysed the 5' RACE reads with MiXCR anew, one entry per CDR3 protein. The profile shows roughly 550,000 distinct CDR3 sequences, around 24% of them singletons. CDR1 and CDR2 from the germline V gene are DFQATT and SNEGSKA (reference sequence). CDR3 length equals 14 residues. This clonotype was found a few times. Each sample yielded at least 6 million isolated PBMCs. The same sample was also used in a study of T cells of mothers and their children. That paper notes: All extracted RNA went into cDNA synthesis, roughly 1.5 ug per 15 ul. The authors added sample barcodes and 2-4 random nucleotides using the M1S primer of the second PCR.

Sequenced input: blood. The clonotype comes from a boy aged 10-17 years in good health. This chain connects TRBV20-1 to TRBJ2-5, with TRBD2 as a possible D gene (5 bases). The J call may be wrong; the DNA end is better matched by TRBJ2-7. CDR3 DNA: TGCAGTGCTAGAGTGGCTCTAGCATTCTACGAGCAGTACTTC. It translates to CSARVALAFYEQYF.